This TCR beta chain appears in the sequencing data of a study of CD8 T cells in ankylosing spondylitis. At least ten counts were recorded for this clonotype. Each TCR beta library was made by quantitative 5'-RACE that incorporated molecular barcodes. TCRdb redid the calling of the 5' RACE reads with MiXCR, one entry per CDR3 protein. The repertoire includes under 55,000 distinct CDR3 sequences, roughly 7.3% of them detected once, and approximately 8% sits in the top ten. With 11 bases removed from V and 1 base from J, the gap between germline ends came to 15 bases. The CDR3 is made up of 15 amino acids. CDR1 and CDR2 from the germline V gene are ENHRY and SYGVKD.

The sequence was obtained from a female donor with ankylosing spondylitis or in good health (not recorded which). The rearrangement links TRBV10-3 to TRBJ2-6; TRBD1 is a possible D gene (7 bases). Sequencing was carried out using blood, either unsorted or a sorted T cell fraction (not recorded which). The CDR3 protein is CAVQGRSSGANVLTF. The CDR3, as DNA: TGTGCCGTACAGGGGAGGAGTTCTGGGGCCAACGTCCTGACTTTC.